This T cell receptor (beta chain) comes out of a study of shared clonotypes between healthy human individuals. Study outcomes and limitations: Sampling involved blood alone; tissue repertoires likely differ. Rarefaction gave evidence that sorted-subset sequencing remained incomplete despite large depth.

For this clone: Its antigen is unidentified.

Germline CDR1 is SGHNT and CDR2 is YYREEE (reference sequence). The CDR3 is made up of 14 amino acids. V lost 2 bases, J lost 8 bases, and 16 bases lay in between. Here immunoSEQ multiplex PCR was the method, and the copy in TCRdb shows in-frame clones only, minus some. The sample has millions of clones, more than 80% seen once. The rearrangement links TRBV5-4 to TRBJ1-2; no reliable D call. Sequencing was performed on naive CD4+ T cells from PBMCs. Subset here: CD45RA+ positively selected. The source is a man aged 18 to 29 in good health. Some clones in this sample may be carry-over from other donors' samples. CDR3 sequence reads: CASSFYRGTDGYTF. The CDR3 DNA is TGTGCCAGCAGCTTTTATCGGGGTACGGACGGCTACACCTTC.